The entry that follows covers one T cell receptor beta chain sequence. Antigen: not known. The V gene lost 6 bases and the J gene lost 8 bases, with 14 bases spanning the gap. The CDR3 loop spans 13 amino acids. CDR1 and CDR2 from the germline V gene are LNHDA and SQIVND (reference sequence). These data belong to a study of T cells in Graves' hyperthyroidism and ophthalmopathy. Whole-study results and caveats: Stable hyperthyroidism and ophthalmopathy were separated using 13 V-J signatures. Researchers found most expanded thyroid clonotypes above 0.001 in blood as well.

RNA transcripts served as the template for amplifying TCR beta CDR3 regions. HTBI primers were employed in a first-round RT-PCR of the TCR CDR3. TCRdb used MiXCR to reprocess the multiplex PCR reads, holding one entry per CDR3 protein. In the table there are almost 500,000 distinct CDR3 sequences, roughly 22% of which are singletons. The receptor's source is an older woman with Graves' ophthalmopathy. The J gene is TRBJ2-1, the V gene TRBV19; D ambiguous. The sample consisted of blood. The CDR3 region is CASSPRGRHEQFF. CDR3 bases: TGTGCCAGTAGCCCTAGAGGTCGCCATGAGCAGTTCTTC.